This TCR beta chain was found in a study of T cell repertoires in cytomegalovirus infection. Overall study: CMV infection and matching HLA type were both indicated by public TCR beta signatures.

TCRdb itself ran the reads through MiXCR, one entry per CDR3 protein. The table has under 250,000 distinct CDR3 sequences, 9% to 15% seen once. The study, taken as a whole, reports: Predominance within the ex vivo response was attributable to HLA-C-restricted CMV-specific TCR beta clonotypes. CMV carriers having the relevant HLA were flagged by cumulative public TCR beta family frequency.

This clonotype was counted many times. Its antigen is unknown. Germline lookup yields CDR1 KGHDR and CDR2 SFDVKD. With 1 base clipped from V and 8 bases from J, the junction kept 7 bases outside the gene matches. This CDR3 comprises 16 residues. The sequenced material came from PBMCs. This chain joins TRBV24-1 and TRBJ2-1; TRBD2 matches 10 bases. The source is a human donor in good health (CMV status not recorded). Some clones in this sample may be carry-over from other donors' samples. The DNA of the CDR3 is TGTGCCACCAGTGATTTTGGGACTAGCGTGATCGATGAGCAGTTCTTC. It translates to CATSDFGTSVIDEQFF.